A single sample gave rise to the 7 T cell receptor beta chains below, sequenced in a study of blood T cell repertoires in COVID-19 (dated by TCRdb to about 2020). Receptors were amplified or captured by the immunoSEQ multiplex PCR assay. TCRdb carries this immuneACCESS record with in-frame sequences only. Its versions omit some clonotypes, under half of them owing to an unresolved V gene in the studies checked, with the rest unexplained. In this sample the table shows around 80,000 clones, 80% to 90% of which occur a single time. About 4.4% of the sample goes to the ten largest clones. The sequenced sample consisted of peripheral blood. Receptor source: an elderly woman with active or convalescent COVID-19.

The count of this clone is one. A read error may account for a junction end that differs from germline. This chain links TRBV7-8 with TRBJ1-2, with no clear D. The CDR3 is 12 amino acids. CDR1 is SGHVS and CDR2 is FQNEAQ in the germline V gene. CDR3 sequence: CASSRYGLHPLF. DNA for the CDR3: TGTGCCAGCAGCCGCTATGGACTTCACCCTCTTTTC.

The CDR3, as DNA: TGTGCCTGGAGCGGGACAGGGGACTATGGCTACACCTTC. Encoded protein: CAWSGTGDYGYTF. The V call is TRBV30, the J call TRBJ1-2; 10 bases are a match to TRBD1. V shed 3 bases, J shed 3 bases, and the junction held 1 base outside the gene matches. Germline loops: CDR1 GTSNPN, CDR2 SVGIG (reference sequence). CDR3 length: 13 amino acids.

The rearrangement links TRBV6-5 to TRBJ1-1; 7 nucleotides line up with TRBD1. This CDR3 has 14 residues. With V trimmed by 7 bases and J by 5 bases, 10 bases remained unmatched. Germline V CDR1 and CDR2: MNHEY, SVGAGI. For the CDR3, the DNA is TGTGCCAGCACCCAGCTCGACAGGGCGACTGAAGCTTTCTTT. Amino acid sequence: CASTQLDRATEAFF.

The chain links TRBV5-1 to TRBJ2-1, with 11 nucleotides matching TRBD2. The CDR3 length is 17 residues. Germline V gene data show CDR1 as SGHRS and CDR2 as YFSETQ. Trimming removed 4 bases from V and 5 bases from J; junction bases left unmatched: 11. CDR3 nucleotide sequence: TGCGCCAGCAGCATCACTAGCGGGGGCGCAGGGCACAATGAGCAGTTCTTC. It translates to CASSITSGGAGHNEQFF.

This chain uses TRBV7-2 with TRBJ2-2; maybe TRBD2 (6 bases). Germline V gives CDR1 SGHTA, CDR2 FQGNSA. The ends were cut back, 5 bases at V and 7 bases at J, with 11 bases in the middle. The CDR3 is 13 residues long. The CDR3 DNA is TGTGCCAGCAGCCCCACCGGGGGCGGGGAGCTGTTTTTT. Its protein product is CASSPTGGGELFF.

The chain is built from TRBV5-5 and TRBJ2-5, with D possibly being TRBD2 (6 bases). The CDR3 has 16 residues. Germline V gene data show CDR1 as SGHKS and CDR2 as YYEKEE (reference sequence). With 3 bases removed from V and 4 bases from J, the gap between germline ends came to 19 bases. The CDR3 sequence: CASSSIAGFEGETQYF. CDR3 DNA sequence: TGTGCCAGCAGCTCAATTGCGGGGTTCGAGGGAGAGACCCAGTACTTC.

The chain combines TRBV12-3 or TRBV12-4 with TRBJ2-7; TRBD2 is a possible D gene (6 bases). The ends were cut back, 4 bases at V and 1 base at J, with 8 bases in the middle. The CDR3 runs 13 residues. CDR3 DNA sequence: TGTGCCAGCAGTTGGGGGACTTCCTACGAGCAGTACTTC. Translating it yields CASSWGTSYEQYF.